The rows below give T cell receptor beta chains drawn from one sample of a study of blood T cell repertoires in COVID-19. Using immunoSEQ multiplex PCR, the repertoire was profiled, and TCRdb retains in-frame clones only, with some absent. The data contain 150,000 or so clones, 75% to 90% of them singletons. The source material was peripheral blood. All receptors derive from a man aged 55 to 70 with acute or convalescent COVID-19. Both conserved end residues are part of each CDR3. D genes are given only for firm matches. Size tells how often a clone was seen (once, few, many) or the class of an expanded clone, and some rows leave it out.

CDR3 DNA | CDR3 protein | V gene | D gene | clone size | J gene | CDR3 length
TGTGCCAGCGACAGGGGCACTGAAGCTTTCTTT | CASDRGTEAFF | TRBV28 | TRBD1 | - | TRBJ1-1 | 11
TGTGCCAGCAGGGAGAGGGTTTACACTGAAGCTTTCTTT | CASRERVYTEAFF | TRBV6-5 | - | - | TRBJ1-1 | 13
TGTGCCAGTAGTATGCAGGATTACACTGAAGCTTTCTTT | CASSMQDYTEAFF | TRBV19 | - | - | TRBJ1-1 | 13
TGTGCCAGCAGCTTAACCACTAGCGGGGTCACCGGGGAGCTGTTTTTT | CASSLTTSGVTGELFF | TRBV11-2 | TRBD2 | - | TRBJ2-2 | 16
TGTGCCAGCAGCGTGGGAGGGAGAGGAACCGGGGAGCTGTTTTTT | CASSVGGRGTGELFF | TRBV9 | TRBD2 | - | TRBJ2-2 | 15
TGTGCCACCAGTATACTAGAGGCAGATACGCAGTATTTT | CATSILEADTQYF | TRBV24-1 | - | - | TRBJ2-3 | 13
TGTGCCAGCAGCTTAGTTCCAGGGAAAACCGGGGAGCTGTTTTTT | CASSLVPGKTGELFF | TRBV7-7 | - | few | TRBJ2-2 | 15
TGTGCCAGCAGTTTGGACAGGGACTATGGCTACACCTTC | CASSLDRDYGYTF | TRBV28 | TRBD1 | - | TRBJ1-2 | 13
TGTGCCAGCAGCTTGGCCGGGACTCCGACCTACGAGCAGTACTTC | CASSLAGTPTYEQYF | TRBV5-4 | - | once | TRBJ2-7 | 15
TGCGCCAGCAGCCTCAGCGTCGGCGGGGAGCTGTTTTTT | CASSLSVGGELFF | TRBV5-1 | - | - | TRBJ2-2 | 13
TGTGCCAGCAGTCACCCTAGGACAGGCCGGGGTGAAGCTTTCTTT | CASSHPRTGRGEAFF | TRBV6-2/TRBV6-3 | TRBD1 | - | TRBJ1-1 | 15
TGTGCCAGAAGCTTGTATGGAGGGGATAACCTCGCCTACGAGCAGTACTTC | CARSLYGGDNLAYEQYF | TRBV5-3 | - | once | TRBJ2-7 | 17
TGTGCCTATATCGAAGGGACAGGGTGGGATACGCAGTATTTT | CAYIEGTGWDTQYF | TRBV30 | TRBD1 | - | TRBJ2-3 | 14
TGTGCCAGCAGCGTAGACCCTTCGGATCAGCCCCAGCATTTT | CASSVDPSDQPQHF | TRBV9 | - | once | TRBJ1-5 | 14
TGTGCCAGCAGCACAGGGGATAGCAATCAGCCCCAGCATTTT | CASSTGDSNQPQHF | TRBV7-2 | TRBD1 | few | TRBJ1-5 | 14
TGTGCCAGCAGCCGAGACAGGGGCCCGAACACCGGGGAGCTGTTTTTT | CASSRDRGPNTGELFF | TRBV2 | TRBD1 | - | TRBJ2-2 | 16
TGTGCCAGCAGCCACTGCATTAGCACAGATACGCAGTATTTT | CASSHCISTDTQYF | TRBV21-1 | - | few | TRBJ2-3 | 14